A few counts support the clone carrying this TCR beta chain. The sample originates from a study of blood T cell repertoires in COVID-19. Study overall: T cells, B-cell-depleted T cells, or PBMCs supplied cDNA or gDNA.

TCRdb's copy holds only in-frame clones and misses some; the assay was immunoSEQ multiplex PCR. The sample includes a few hundred thousand clones, 87% seen only once; the top ten take under 3%. The sequenced sample was PBMCs or T cells enriched from blood (not recorded which). This clonotype was obtained from a young woman who had recovered from COVID-19.

CDR3 in DNA: TGTGCCAGCAGTCATCTTAGACAGGGCACTAACTATGGCTACACCTTC. Encoded protein: CASSHLRQGTNYGYTF. The chain couples TRBV28 to TRBJ1-2; 7 bases fit TRBD1. The CDR3 has 16 residues. Germline V lookup: CDR1 MDHEN, CDR2 SYDVKM. Trimming took 5 bases from V and 0 from J; bases not matched to a gene: 9.